A single sample is the source of the 10 T cell receptor beta chains below, sequenced in a study of T cells after yellow fever vaccination. TCRdb reprocessed the 5' RACE reads with MiXCR, giving one entry per CDR3 protein. Here the sample spans around 590,000 distinct CDR3 sequences, 9% to 15% being singletons. Specimen: PBMCs, collected on the day of the yellow fever booster vaccination. The receptors stem from a man younger than 45 who received the YFV17D yellow fever vaccine.

Many counts were recorded for this clonotype. V and J are TRBV10-3 and TRBJ2-1; 7 bases are shared with TRBD1. Trimming at V came to 3 bases and at J to 7 bases, leaving 15 bases not matched to a gene. The CDR3 totals 17 residues. The germline V gene encodes CDR1 ENHRY and CDR2 SYGVKD. The CDR3 DNA sequence: TGTGCCATCAGTGACCCATTACAGGGGATAAGGGGGAATGAGCAGTTCTTC. Translating it yields CAISDPLQGIRGNEQFF.

This clonotype was seen more than once but under ten times. CDR3 bases: TGTGCCAGCAGCCAACGGAGGCGGGACAGGATGGAGACCCAGTACTTC. It codes for CASSQRRRDRMETQYF. V gene TRBV7-2 combines with J gene TRBJ2-5, with TRBD1 matching over 8 bases. V was pared by 5 bases and J by 5 bases, with 13 bases of the junction left unmatched. The CDR3 consists of 16 residues. Germline V lookup: CDR1 SGHTA, CDR2 FQGNSA. Full variable domain (remainder filled in from reference TRBV7-2 and TRBJ2-5): GAGVSQSPSNKVTEKGKDVELRCDPISGHTALYWYRQSLGQGLEFLIYFQGNSAPDKSGLPSDRFSAERTGGSVSTLTIQRTQQEDSAVYLCASSQRRRDRMETQYFGPGTRLLVL.

In this sample, this clonotype turned up a few times. J is TRBJ1-1 and V is TRBV7-8; unclear D gene. Germline values: CDR1 SGHVS, CDR2 FQNEAQ. Trimming removed 5 bases from V and 4 bases from J, with 17 bases in between. This CDR3 has 15 amino acids. CDR3 nucleotide sequence: TGTGCCAGCAGCCCGAGGACCGAGGCAGTCACTGAAGCTTTCTTT. It translates to CASSPRTEAVTEAFF.

The table lists this clonotype with many counts. The V gene is TRBV5-4, the J gene TRBJ2-3; D not certain. CDR3 size: 16 residues. V was shortened by 4 bases and J by 1 base, with 16 bases between the two germline ends. The germline CDR1 and CDR2 sequences are SGHNT and YYREEE (reference sequence). This CDR3 reads CASSGMGSAGTDTQYF. The CDR3 DNA follows: TGTGCCAGCAGCGGAATGGGGTCCGCGGGCACAGATACGCAGTATTTT.

The chain recombines TRBV5-1 with TRBJ2-1; D is ambiguous. Trimming removed 0 bases at V and 6 bases at J, with 10 bases between. The CDR3 sequence is 14 residues long. Germline V gene sequence: CDR1 SGHRS, CDR2 YFSETQ. CDR3 bases: TGCGCCAGCAGCTTGGCGACGGCCGCCAATGAGCAGTTCTTC. As protein: CASSLATAANEQFF.

This sequence joins TRBV10-3 and TRBJ2-1; 8 bases match TRBD2. The CDR3 is made up of 14 amino acids. Looked up from germline, CDR1 is ENHRY and CDR2 is SYGVKD. Trimming took 8 bases from V and 7 from J; bases not matched to a gene: 10. The CDR3 DNA sequence: TGTGCCATCGGAGGGTCGGGAGGGCCAAATGAGCAGTTCTTC. Its translation: CAIGGSGGPNEQFF.

This clonotype was found a few times. The chain employs TRBV9 and TRBJ2-5; D might be TRBD1 or TRBD2, each matching 5 bases. This CDR3 comprises 15 residues. Germline lookup yields CDR1 SGDLS and CDR2 YYNGEE. V was shortened by 0 bases and J by 5 bases, with 14 bases between the two germline ends. In nucleotides, the CDR3 is TGTGCCAGCAGCGTAGTGTCGGGATCAGGGGAGACCCAGTACTTC. This sequence encodes CASSVVSGSGETQYF.

The chain combines TRBV27 with TRBJ2-7; D is uncertain. Germline CDR1 is MNHEY and CDR2 is SMNVEV (reference sequence). The CDR3 is 15 amino acids. Trimming took off 6 bases at V and 0 bases at J, with 15 bases between the two ends. The CDR3 loop is CASSVGPSISYEQYF. As DNA, the CDR3 is TGTGCCAGCAGCGTCGGGCCGTCAATCTCCTACGAGCAGTACTTC.

This chain connects TRBV20-1 to TRBJ2-2, with D possibly matching TRBD1 (7 bases). Trimming cost V 3 bases and J 8 bases, with 16 bases left between them. The germline V gene encodes CDR1 DFQATT and CDR2 SNEGSKA (reference sequence). The CDR3 is 14 residues long. The CDR3 protein is CSARGTAGTGELFF. The DNA of the CDR3 is TGCAGTGCTAGGGGGACAGCAGGGACTGGGGAGCTGTTTTTT.

This clonotype was seen more than once but under ten times. This chain links TRBV20-1 with TRBJ2-6; D is possibly TRBD2 (5 bases). V lost 1 base to trimming and J lost 4 bases, with 14 bases between them. CDR1 and CDR2 (germline): DFQATT, SNEGSKA (reference sequence). This CDR3 spans 16 amino acids. The DNA for the CDR3 is TGCAGTGCTAGAGCTAGCCCCCTCCCCGGGGCCAACGTCCTGACTTTC. This translates into CSARASPLPGANVLTF.